This TCR beta chain was observed in a study of CD8 T cells in ankylosing spondylitis. Regarding the study as a whole: Within peripheral blood, clones linked to disease were CD8+ and relatively rare. Earlier authors reported some of these motif variants in reactive arthritis synovial fluid and blood. Typical of ankylosing spondylitis blood, it appeared, was a TCR beta motif of eight highly homologous variants. As reported, disease-linked clones showed significant enrichment in matched ankylosing spondylitis synovial fluid.

A remark on this clonotype: What it recognizes is unknown.

Trimming left V 5 bases short and J 0 bases short, with 10 bases between. The germline CDR1 and CDR2 sequences are KGHDR and SFDVKD. The CDR3 extends over 15 amino acids. 5'-RACE, quantitative and with molecular barcodes, yielded the TCR beta libraries. In TCRdb, the 5' RACE reads were re-called with MiXCR into one record per CDR3 protein. The sample contains approximately 400,000 distinct CDR3 sequences, more than 25% of which appear only once. The rearrangement uses TRBV24-1 and TRBJ2-1; TRBD2 is a possible D gene (6 bases). This receptor was obtained from a male donor with ankylosing spondylitis. Sequenced sample: blood, either unsorted or a sorted T cell fraction (not recorded which). CDR3 in DNA: TGTGCCACCAGTGTAGCGGCAAGCTCCTACAATGAGCAGTTCTTC. Translation gives CATSVAASSYNEQFF.